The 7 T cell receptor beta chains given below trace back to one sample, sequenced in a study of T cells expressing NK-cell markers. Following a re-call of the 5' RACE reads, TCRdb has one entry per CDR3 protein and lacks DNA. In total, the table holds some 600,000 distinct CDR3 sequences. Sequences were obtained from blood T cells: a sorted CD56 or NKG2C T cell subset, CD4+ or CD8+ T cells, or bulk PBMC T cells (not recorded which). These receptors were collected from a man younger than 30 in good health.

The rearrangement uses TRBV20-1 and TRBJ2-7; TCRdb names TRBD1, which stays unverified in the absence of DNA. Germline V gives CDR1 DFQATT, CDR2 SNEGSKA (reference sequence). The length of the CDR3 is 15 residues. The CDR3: CSAMLDRGGPYEQYF.

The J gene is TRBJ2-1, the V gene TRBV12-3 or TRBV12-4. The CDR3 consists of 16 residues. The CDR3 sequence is CASSLSGSSPGNEQFF.

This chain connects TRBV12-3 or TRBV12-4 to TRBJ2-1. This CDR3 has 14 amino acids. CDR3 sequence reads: CASSLRGAYNEQFF.

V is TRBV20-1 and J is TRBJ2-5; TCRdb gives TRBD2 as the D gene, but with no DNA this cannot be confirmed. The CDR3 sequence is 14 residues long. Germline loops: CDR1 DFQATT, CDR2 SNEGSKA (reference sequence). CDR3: CSAAPGLAKETQYF.

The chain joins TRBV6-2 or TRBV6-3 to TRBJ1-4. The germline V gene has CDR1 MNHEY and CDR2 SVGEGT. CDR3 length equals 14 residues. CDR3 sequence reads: CASSTGRWAEKLFF.

This CDR3 is CATSTSVTNSNEQFF. The chain carries TRBV24-1 and TRBJ2-1; the TRBD2 assignment by TCRdb is unverifiable without DNA. Germline V gene data show CDR1 as KGHDR and CDR2 as SFDVKD. The CDR3 spans 15 residues.

The CDR3 spells CASSPPGRGASEQFF. This chain uses TRBV6-1 with TRBJ2-1; TCRdb reports TRBD1, a call that lacks DNA to check it against. The V gene's germline CDR1 is MNHNS and CDR2 SASEGT. The CDR3 consists of 15 residues.